Listed below are T cell receptor beta chains from one sample, sequenced in a study of T cell responses to AZD1222 COVID-19 vaccine. The method was immunoSEQ multiplex PCR; TCRdb's version includes in-frame clones alone and lacks a portion of them. The sample consists of around 130,000 clones, 87% of them appearing once. Sequences were derived from peripheral blood, sampled on day 0 of AZD1222 vaccination. Receptors originate from an adult in good health. Each CDR3 is given with its conserved first and last residue. Each record gives: D gene, clone size, V gene, J gene, CDR3 length, CDR3 DNA, CDR3 protein. The D gene is left open where the match is weak. Expanded clones are given a class, and other clones once, few, many or no size at all.

>-|-|TRBV5-1|TRBJ2-1|15
TGCGCCAGCAGCTTTCGTCCACGCGGGAACAATGAGCAGTTCTTC
CASSFRPRGNNEQFF
>TRBD1|once|TRBV2|TRBJ2-7|14
TGTGCCAGCACTCAGAGACAGGGGGCCTACGAGCAGTACTTC
CASTQRQGAYEQYF
>TRBD2|once|TRBV7-3|TRBJ2-3|14
TGTGCCTGCTCGCGGGGGGGCCTCACAGATACGCAGTATTTT
CACSRGGLTDTQYF
>-|-|TRBV4-1|TRBJ1-5|13
TGCGCCAGCAGCTACACAGGGAATCAGCCCCAGCATTTT
CASSYTGNQPQHF
>TRBD1|-|TRBV9|TRBJ2-3|15
TGTGCCAGCAGCGTACACGGGACAGACACAGATACGCAGTATTTT
CASSVHGTDTDTQYF
>-|-|TRBV5-1|TRBJ2-2|15
TGCGCCAGCAGTTCCGGGACAAGGAACACCGGGGAGCTGTTTTTT
CASSSGTRNTGELFF
>-|-|TRBV9|TRBJ1-6|15
TGTGCCAGCAGCCCCCGGGGAGGGGTCAATTCACCCCTCCACTTT
CASSPRGGVNSPLHF
>-|-|TRBV3-1/TRBV3-2|TRBJ1-2|13
TGTGCCAGCAGCCCACAGGGAATTGACGGCTACACCTTC
CASSPQGIDGYTF
>-|-|TRBV6-5|TRBJ2-5|14
TGTGCCACCAACTGGGGGGGCCCAGGAGAGACCCAGTACTTC
CATNWGGPGETQYF
>TRBD2|few|TRBV4-2|TRBJ2-5|16
TGTGCCAGCAGCCAAGGTTCTAGCGGGGGGTCGAAGACCCAGTACTTC
CASSQGSSGGSKTQYF
>TRBD1|-|TRBV19|TRBJ1-1|14
TGTGCCACCTACCGGGGACAGGGACGGTCTGAAGCTTTCTTT
CATYRGQGRSEAFF
>-|-|TRBV21-1|TRBJ1-4|15
TGTGCCAGCAGCAAAGAAGGACAGGGTTATGAAAAACTGTTTTTT
CASSKEGQGYEKLFF
>-|-|TRBV28|TRBJ1-1|12
TGTGCCAGCAGTTTACAATACACTGAAGCTTTCTTT
CASSLQYTEAFF
>-|few|TRBV6-2/TRBV6-3|TRBJ1-1|13
TGTGCCAGCAGCCTAACATCGCTAACTGAAGCTTTCTTT
CASSLTSLTEAFF
>-|once|TRBV20-1|TRBJ2-5|11
TGCAGTGCTAGTAACCGCCAGACCCAGTACTTC
CSASNRQTQYF
>-|-|TRBV11-3|TRBJ2-3|15
TGTGCCAGCAGCTTTGACGGGGGTTCCACAGATACGCAGTATTTT
CASSFDGGSTDTQYF
>-|once|TRBV30|TRBJ1-4|14
TGTGCCTGGAGTCCGACAGTGGGAAATGAAAAACTGTTTTTT
CAWSPTVGNEKLFF
>-|once|TRBV19|TRBJ2-7|12
TGTGCCAGTAGCGACAGGTCCTACGAGCAGTACTTC
CASSDRSYEQYF
>-|-|TRBV5-3|TRBJ1-2|13
TGTGCCAGAAGCTTGGTGTTGGGGGATGGCTACACCTTC
CARSLVLGDGYTF
>-|once|TRBV30|TRBJ2-7|11
TGTGCCTGGAGCGGGGGCCACGAGCAGTACTTC
CAWSGGHEQYF
>-|once|TRBV19|TRBJ2-7|17
TGTGCCAGTAGTACCTCCATTGGGGGCTCAAGCTCCTACGAGCAGTACTTC
CASSTSIGGSSSYEQYF
>TRBD1|-|TRBV6-1|TRBJ1-1|14
TGTGCCAGCAGTGAAGCCGGGACAGGTCGTGGGGCTTTCTTT
CASSEAGTGRGAFF
>-|few|TRBV4-1|TRBJ2-7|15
TGCGCCAGCAGCCAAGATAGGAAGGGGACCCACGAGCAGTACTTC
CASSQDRKGTHEQYF
>TRBD1|-|TRBV7-9|TRBJ2-3|17
TGTGCCAGCAGCTTAGCATTCTCACAGGGGCCCACAGATACGCAGTATTTT
CASSLAFSQGPTDTQYF
>-|-|TRBV6-5|TRBJ1-6|15
TGTGCCAGCAGTTTCAACATCGGAACTCGTTCACCCCTCCACTTT
CASSFNIGTRSPLHF
>TRBD1|-|TRBV19|TRBJ2-7|13
TGTGCCAGTAAGGGGGCCAGACCCTACGAGCAGTACTTC
CASKGARPYEQYF
>TRBD2|-|TRBV19|TRBJ2-1|15
TGTGCCAGTAGTATTCCTAGCGGGGGGAACAATGAGCAGTTCTTC
CASSIPSGGNNEQFF
>TRBD1|-|TRBV4-2|TRBJ2-1|14
TGTGCCAGCAGCCAAGGGGAGACAGGGGATGAGCAGTTCTTC
CASSQGETGDEQFF
>TRBD1|once|TRBV7-6|TRBJ1-3|16
TGTGCCAGCACTAAACAGGGGTGGCTGCCTGGAAACACCATATATTTT
CASTKQGWLPGNTIYF
>-|-|TRBV3-1/TRBV3-2|TRBJ2-1|11
TGTGCCATCTCCAGGGGTAATGAGCAGTTCTTC
CAISRGNEQFF
>-|-|TRBV28|TRBJ2-1|17
TGTGCCAGCAGTTTCGCTCTCCGGAGTAGCTCCTACAATGAGCAGTTCTTC
CASSFALRSSSYNEQFF